The rows below give T cell receptor beta chains drawn from one sample of a study of blood T cell repertoires in COVID-19. Only in-frame clones appear in the TCRdb table, and some are missing; sequencing was by immunoSEQ multiplex PCR. This table has about 120,000 clones, 70% to 85% appearing once. Source material: peripheral blood. These receptors originate from an older man with active or convalescent COVID-19. The CDR3 runs from the conserved cysteine through the conserved F or W. Each record gives: D gene, J gene, clone size, V gene, CDR3 DNA, CDR3 protein. A D gene is named only where the DNA matches it firmly. Not every row has a clone size; where given, it reads once, few, many or a size class.

D: TRBD1
J: TRBJ1-3
size: NA
V: TRBV12-3/TRBV12-4
DNA: TGTGCCAGCAGACAGGGGACTGGAAACACCATATATTTT
CDR3: CASRQGTGNTIYF

D: NA
J: TRBJ1-3
size: NA
V: TRBV18
DNA: TGTGCCAGCTCACCAGGTTCAGTCAGGGGCTCTGGAAACACCATATATTTT
CDR3: CASSPGSVRGSGNTIYF

D: TRBD2
J: TRBJ2-1
size: NA
V: TRBV11-2
DNA: TGTGCCAGCAGCGTGGGGACTAGGACTCAGAATGAGCAGTTCTTC
CDR3: CASSVGTRTQNEQFF

D: TRBD2
J: TRBJ2-7
size: once
V: TRBV3-1/TRBV3-2
DNA: TGTGCCAGCAGCCAAGATAGCGGGAGTGTCTACGAGCAGTACTTC
CDR3: CASSQDSGSVYEQYF

D: TRBD1
J: TRBJ1-2
size: NA
V: TRBV29-1
DNA: TGCAGCGTTGAGGACCCGGACAGGAGTTGGAACTATGGCTACACCTTC
CDR3: CSVEDPDRSWNYGYTF

D: NA
J: TRBJ2-5
size: NA
V: TRBV5-6
DNA: TGTGCCAGCAGCCCCACTAGGAGAGAGACCCAGTACTTC
CDR3: CASSPTRRETQYF

D: NA
J: TRBJ2-7
size: NA
V: TRBV10-2
DNA: TGCGCCAGCAGCGTTTCCTACGAGCAGTACTTC
CDR3: CASSVSYEQYF

D: NA
J: TRBJ2-7
size: NA
V: TRBV4-1
DNA: TGCGCCAGCAGCCAATCCCCAGGGGAGTACGAGCAGTACTTC
CDR3: CASSQSPGEYEQYF

D: TRBD1
J: TRBJ2-2
size: NA
V: TRBV7-3
DNA: TGTGCCAGCAGCTTACAGGGGGCGAACACCGGGGAGCTGTTTTTT
CDR3: CASSLQGANTGELFF

D: TRBD1
J: TRBJ1-1
size: NA
V: TRBV19
DNA: TGTGCCAGCCGTCCGGTGGACAGGGCGACGTACACTGAAGCTTTCTTT
CDR3: CASRPVDRATYTEAFF

D: TRBD2
J: TRBJ2-2
size: NA
V: TRBV4-3
DNA: TGCGCCAGCAGCCAAGATTTAGCGGGAGGGTACACCGGGGAGCTGTTTTTT
CDR3: CASSQDLAGGYTGELFF

D: NA
J: TRBJ1-1
size: once
V: TRBV6-2/TRBV6-3
DNA: TGTGCCAGCAGTCTAAGGGGCAGGGGATATGAAGCTTTCTTT
CDR3: CASSLRGRGYEAFF